This record concerns one T cell receptor beta chain sequence. V lost 2 bases to trimming and J lost 2 bases, with 14 bases between them. CDR3 length: 16 residues. Germline V gene sequence: CDR1 MNHEY, CDR2 SVGEGT. Original handling: Estimated nucleated cell counts came from reference gene primer amplification. TCRdb keeps only in-frame clones here, not all; method: immunoSEQ multiplex PCR. V and J calls and clone size are those listed in that table; D and trimming were worked out from the DNA. The sample holds about 30,000 clones, around four fifths seen once. The source of the sample is a study of blood T cell repertoires in COVID-19. On the study more broadly: Acute and convalescent COVID-19 samples came from the United States, Italy and Spain. Nucleic acid was either cDNA or gDNA, and it came from T cells, B-cell-depleted T cells, or PBMCs.

The specimen sequenced was peripheral blood. The TCR sequence derives from a woman aged 70 to 79 with active or convalescent COVID-19. This rearrangement joins TRBV6-2 or TRBV6-3 to TRBJ2-3, with D tentatively TRBD2 (6 bases). Here the CDR3 reads CASSYGTSRFTDTQYF. In nucleotides, the CDR3 is TGTGCCAGCAGTTACGGTACTAGCCGATTCACAGATACGCAGTATTTT.